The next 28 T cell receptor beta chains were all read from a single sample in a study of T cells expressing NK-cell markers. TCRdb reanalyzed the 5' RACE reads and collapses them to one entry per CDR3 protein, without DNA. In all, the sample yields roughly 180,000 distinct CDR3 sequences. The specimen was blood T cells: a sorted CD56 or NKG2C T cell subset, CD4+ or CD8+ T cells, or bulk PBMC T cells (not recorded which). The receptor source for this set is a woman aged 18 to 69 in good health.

The CDR3 here is CAISESRSLQTQYF. V is TRBV10-3 and J is TRBJ2-5. Germline V gives CDR1 ENHRY, CDR2 SYGVKD. The CDR3 has 14 residues.

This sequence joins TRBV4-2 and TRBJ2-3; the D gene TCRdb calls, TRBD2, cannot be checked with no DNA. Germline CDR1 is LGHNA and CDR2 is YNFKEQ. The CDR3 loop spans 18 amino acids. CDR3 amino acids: CASSQDAFRRRGTDTQYF.

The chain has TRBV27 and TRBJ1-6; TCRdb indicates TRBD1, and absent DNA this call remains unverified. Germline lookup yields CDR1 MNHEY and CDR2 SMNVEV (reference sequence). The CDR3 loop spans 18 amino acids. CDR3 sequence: CASSLYQAGAGGNSPLHF.

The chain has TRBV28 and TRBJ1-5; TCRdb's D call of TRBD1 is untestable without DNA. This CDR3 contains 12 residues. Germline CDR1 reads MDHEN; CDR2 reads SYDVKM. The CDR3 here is CASGQGSKPQHF.

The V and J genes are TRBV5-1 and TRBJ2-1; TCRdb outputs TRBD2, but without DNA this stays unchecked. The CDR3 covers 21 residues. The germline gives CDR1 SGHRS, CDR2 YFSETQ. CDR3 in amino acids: CASSLEGGASGRLSSYNEQFF.

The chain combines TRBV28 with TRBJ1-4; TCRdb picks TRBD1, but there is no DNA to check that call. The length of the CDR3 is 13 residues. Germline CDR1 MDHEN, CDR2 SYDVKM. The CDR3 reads CASTSMGREKLFF.

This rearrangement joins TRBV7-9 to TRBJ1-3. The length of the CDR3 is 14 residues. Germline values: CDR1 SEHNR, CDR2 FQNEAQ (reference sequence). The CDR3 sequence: CASRIGSSGNTIYF.

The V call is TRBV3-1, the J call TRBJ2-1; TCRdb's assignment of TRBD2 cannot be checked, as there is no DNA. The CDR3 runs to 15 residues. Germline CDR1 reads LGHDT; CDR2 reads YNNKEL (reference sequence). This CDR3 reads CASSLFSGSYNEQFF.

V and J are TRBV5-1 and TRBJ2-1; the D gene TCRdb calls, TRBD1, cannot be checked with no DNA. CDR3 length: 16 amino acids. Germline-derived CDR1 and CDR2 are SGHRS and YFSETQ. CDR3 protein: CASSPGGSSSYNEQFF.

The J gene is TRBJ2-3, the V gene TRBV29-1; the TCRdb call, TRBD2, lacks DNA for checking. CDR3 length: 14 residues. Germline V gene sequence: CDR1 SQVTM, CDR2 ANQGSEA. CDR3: CSVDSGASTDTQYF.

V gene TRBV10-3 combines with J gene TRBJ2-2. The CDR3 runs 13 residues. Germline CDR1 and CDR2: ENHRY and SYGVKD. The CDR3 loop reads CAISDSNTGELFF.

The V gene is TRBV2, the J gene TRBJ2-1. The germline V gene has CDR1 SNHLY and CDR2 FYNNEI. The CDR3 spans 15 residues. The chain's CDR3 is CASSVATNMYNEQFF.

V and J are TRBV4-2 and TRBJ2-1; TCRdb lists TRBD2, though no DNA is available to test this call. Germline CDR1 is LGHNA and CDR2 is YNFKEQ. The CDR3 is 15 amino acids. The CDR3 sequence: CASSLTSGRIDEQFF.

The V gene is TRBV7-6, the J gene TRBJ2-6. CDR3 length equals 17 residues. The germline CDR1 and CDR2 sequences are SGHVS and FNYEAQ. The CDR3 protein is CASSLEAGFSGANVLTF.

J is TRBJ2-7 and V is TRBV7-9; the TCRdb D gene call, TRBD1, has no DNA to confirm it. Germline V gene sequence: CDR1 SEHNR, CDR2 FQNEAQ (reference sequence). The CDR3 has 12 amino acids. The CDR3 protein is CASSLPRQGVYF.

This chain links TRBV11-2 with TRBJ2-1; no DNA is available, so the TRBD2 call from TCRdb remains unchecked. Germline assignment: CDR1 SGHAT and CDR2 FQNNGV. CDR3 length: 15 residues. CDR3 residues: CASSLGGLAYGEQFF.

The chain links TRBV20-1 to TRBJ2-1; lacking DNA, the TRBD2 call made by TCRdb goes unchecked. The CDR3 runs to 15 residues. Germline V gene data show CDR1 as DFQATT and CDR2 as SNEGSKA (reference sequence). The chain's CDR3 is CSAALSGRAGNEQFF.

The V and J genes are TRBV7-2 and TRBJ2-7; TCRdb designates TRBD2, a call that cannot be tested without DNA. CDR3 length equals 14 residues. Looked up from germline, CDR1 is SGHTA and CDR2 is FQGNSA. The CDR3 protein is CASSTGLAFREQYF. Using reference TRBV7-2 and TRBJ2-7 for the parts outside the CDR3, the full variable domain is GAGVSQSPSNKVTEKGKDVELRCDPISGHTALYWYRQSLGQGLEFLIYFQGNSAPDKSGLPSDRFSAERTGGSVSTLTIQRTQQEDSAVYLCASSTGLAFREQYFGPGTRLTVT.

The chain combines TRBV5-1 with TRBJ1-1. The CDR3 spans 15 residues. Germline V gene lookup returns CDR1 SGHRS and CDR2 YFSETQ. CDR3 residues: CASSLFRGQNTEAFF.

This CDR3 reads CASSVFRSGEQYF. The chain is built from TRBV9 and TRBJ2-7; absent DNA, TCRdb's TRBD2 call cannot be checked. Looked up from germline, CDR1 is SGDLS and CDR2 is YYNGEE. There are 13 residues in the CDR3.

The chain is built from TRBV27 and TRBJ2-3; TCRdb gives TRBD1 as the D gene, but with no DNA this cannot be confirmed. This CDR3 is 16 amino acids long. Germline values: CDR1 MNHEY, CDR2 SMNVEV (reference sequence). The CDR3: CASSFYGTGSTDTQYF.

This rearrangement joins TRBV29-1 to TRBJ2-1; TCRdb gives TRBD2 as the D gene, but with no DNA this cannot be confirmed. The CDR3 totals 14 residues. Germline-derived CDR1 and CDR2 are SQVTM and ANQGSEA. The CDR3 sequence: CSVETGVSYNEQFF.

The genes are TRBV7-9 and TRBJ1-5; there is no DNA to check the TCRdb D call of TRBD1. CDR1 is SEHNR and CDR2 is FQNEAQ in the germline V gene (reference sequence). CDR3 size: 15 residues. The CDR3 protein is CASSLGGTGNQPQHF.

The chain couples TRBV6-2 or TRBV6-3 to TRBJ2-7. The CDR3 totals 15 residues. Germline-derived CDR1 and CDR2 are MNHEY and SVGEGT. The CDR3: CASSYDNNYSYEQYF.

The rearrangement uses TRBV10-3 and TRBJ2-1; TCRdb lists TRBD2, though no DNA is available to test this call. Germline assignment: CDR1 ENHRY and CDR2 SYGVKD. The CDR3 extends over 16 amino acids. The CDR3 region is CAISDSGTTFGNEQFF.

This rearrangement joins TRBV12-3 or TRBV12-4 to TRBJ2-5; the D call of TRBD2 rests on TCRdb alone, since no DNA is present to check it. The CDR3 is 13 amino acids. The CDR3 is CASSGGAGETQYF.

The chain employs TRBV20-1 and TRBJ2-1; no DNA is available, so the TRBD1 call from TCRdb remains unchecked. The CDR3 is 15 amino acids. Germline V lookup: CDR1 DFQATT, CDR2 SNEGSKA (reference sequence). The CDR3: CSARGLDRGYNEQFF.

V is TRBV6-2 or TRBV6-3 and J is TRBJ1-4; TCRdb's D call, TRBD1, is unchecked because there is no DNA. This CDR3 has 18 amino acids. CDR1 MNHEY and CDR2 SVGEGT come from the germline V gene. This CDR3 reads CASFHSRVADATNEKLFF.